The 8 T cell receptor beta chains given below trace back to one sample, sequenced in a study of T cell repertoires in cytomegalovirus infection. TCRdb reanalysed the reads using MiXCR and keeps one entry per CDR3 protein. The sample holds 370,000 or so distinct CDR3 sequences, approximately 30% seen once. The antigens these receptors bind are not known. The source material was cultured PBMCs, sampled from culture after CMV antigen stimulation. The receptors were sampled from a human donor in good health (CMV status not recorded). Some clones in this sample may be carry-over from other donors' samples.

The V gene is TRBV12-3 or TRBV12-4, the J gene TRBJ1-2; 7 positions agree with TRBD1. CDR3 length: 14 residues. V shed 7 bases, J shed 2 bases, and the junction held 7 bases outside the gene matches. DNA of the CDR3: TGTGCCAGCATCTCCGGGGACAGAAACTATGGCTACACCTTC. Its protein product is CASISGDRNYGYTF.

The V gene is TRBV18, the J gene TRBJ2-1; 7 bases map to TRBD2. CDR3 length: 14 amino acids. V shed 0 bases and J 10 bases; nucleotides not matched to a gene: 6. Germline V CDR1 and CDR2: KGHSH, LQKENI. CDR3 in amino acids: CASSPPVSAGEQFF. For the CDR3, the DNA is TGTGCCAGCTCACCACCGGTTTCAGCGGGGGAGCAGTTCTTC.

A remark on this clonotype: Because the CDR3 is missing its conserved closing phenylalanine or tryptophan, this is likely a read error. The V call is TRBV7-3, the J call TRBJ2-3, with D hard to call. The germline CDR1 and CDR2 sequences are SGHTA and FQGTGA. CDR3 length: 13 amino acids. V lost 1 base and J 6 bases, leaving 8 bases between the germline ends. The chain's CDR3 is CASSLSFEDTQYV. CDR3 DNA: TGTGCCAGCAGCTTAAGTTTTGAGGATACGCAGTATGTT.

The chain has TRBV20-1 and TRBJ2-1; a possible D gene is TRBD2 (6 bases). This CDR3 has 14 residues. CDR1 is DFQATT and CDR2 is SNEGSKA in the germline V gene (reference sequence). The V gene lost 5 bases and the J gene lost 8 bases, with 19 bases spanning the gap. CDR3 in DNA: TGCAGTGCTGAGGGACTGCGGCGAGTCCATGAGCAGTTCTTC. This sequence encodes CSAEGLRRVHEQFF.

This clonotype was seen ten or more times. The chain couples TRBV4-1 to TRBJ1-2; 8 bases agree with TRBD1. Germline-derived CDR1 and CDR2 are MGHRA and YSYEKL. The CDR3 is made up of 15 amino acids. V lost 2 bases to trimming and J lost 4 bases; unmatched junction nucleotides: 6. This CDR3 is CASSQTDRASYGYTF. The CDR3 nucleotides read TGCGCCAGCAGCCAAACGGACAGGGCCTCCTATGGCTACACCTTC.

This clonotype was observed at least ten times. V usage is TRBV7-2 and J usage is TRBJ1-1, with 7 nucleotides matching TRBD1. Germline loops: CDR1 SGHTA, CDR2 FQGNSA. V trimming: 1 base; J trimming: 6 bases; junction bases outside the gene matches: 11. The CDR3 sequence is 16 residues long. The CDR3 protein is CASSLEAATGWPEAFF. Here the CDR3 DNA reads TGTGCCAGCAGCTTAGAGGCCGCGACAGGGTGGCCTGAAGCTTTCTTT.

This clonotype showed up just a few times. V usage is TRBV7-8 and J usage is TRBJ2-1, with a tentative D call TRBD2 (5 bases). The CDR3 covers 14 residues. Germline V gene sequence: CDR1 SGHVS, CDR2 FQNEAQ. The V end was cut by 2 bases, the J end by 9 bases, with 14 bases between. As DNA, the CDR3 is TGTGCCAGCAGCTTATGGCTAGTGGGAGTTGAGCAGTTCTTC. Translating it yields CASSLWLVGVEQFF.

This clonotype has ten or more counts. The chain has TRBV28 and TRBJ2-3; D gene ambiguous. V was shortened by 2 bases and J by 3 bases, with 12 bases between the two germline ends. CDR1 MDHEN and CDR2 SYDVKM come from the germline V gene. This CDR3 comprises 15 residues. CDR3 region: CASSLQPLGTDTQYF. The CDR3 nucleotides are TGTGCCAGCAGTTTACAGCCTTTGGGGACAGATACGCAGTATTTT.